The source of this T cell receptor (beta chain) is a study of CD8+ T cells in alopecia areata. Study-level information: Treatment comprised oral tofacitinib, 5 to 10 mg twice daily, in treated patients. Notes on the study in general: Clarity of TCR sharing across patients fell short of that in mice, possibly HLA-related.

As the sequencing template, cDNA was produced by extracting RNA and reverse transcribing it. Sequenced by immunoSEQ multiplex PCR; TCRdb stores in-frame clones only, minus some. The sample lists 100,000 to 150,000 clones, around 60% occurring once. Individuals with alopecia areata gave both lesional scalp punch biopsies and peripheral blood for collection. The CDR3 runs to 14 residues. From germline, CDR1 is SGHRS and CDR2 YFSETQ. V was pared by 0 bases and J by 2 bases, with 8 bases between. Points on this clone: Its antigen is not known.

This receptor was taken from a human donor with alopecia areata. The specimen was CD4+ T cells sorted from blood, collected at week 0. The rearrangement joins TRBV5-1 to TRBJ1-2; D not certain. CDR3 region: CASSLERENYGYTF. The CDR3 nucleotides read TGCGCCAGCAGCTTGGAGAGGGAGAACTATGGCTACACCTTC.